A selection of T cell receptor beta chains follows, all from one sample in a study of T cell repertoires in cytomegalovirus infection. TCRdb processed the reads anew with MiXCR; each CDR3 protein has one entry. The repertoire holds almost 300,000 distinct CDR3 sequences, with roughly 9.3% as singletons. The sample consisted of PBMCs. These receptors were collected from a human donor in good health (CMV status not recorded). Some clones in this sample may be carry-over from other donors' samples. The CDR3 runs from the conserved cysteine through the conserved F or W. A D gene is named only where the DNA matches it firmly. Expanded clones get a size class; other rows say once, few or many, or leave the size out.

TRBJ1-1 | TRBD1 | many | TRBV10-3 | CAISKQGTNTEAFF | TGTGCCATCAGTAAACAGGGGACGAACACTGAAGCTTTCTTT
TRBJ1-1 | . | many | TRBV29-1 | CSVDRVGTEAFF | TGCAGCGTTGACAGGGTGGGCACTGAAGCTTTCTTT
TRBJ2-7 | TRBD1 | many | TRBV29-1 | CSVTGGQEIYEQYF | TGCAGCGTTACAGGGGGCCAGGAGATCTACGAGCAGTACTTC
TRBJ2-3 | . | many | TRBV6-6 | CASNNYRSSTDTQYF | TGTGCCAGTAATAACTATCGTTCTAGCACAGATACGCAGTATTTT
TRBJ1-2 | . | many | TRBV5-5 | CASSPPQAPIYGYTF | TGTGCCAGCAGCCCCCCACAAGCTCCTATCTATGGCTACACCTTC
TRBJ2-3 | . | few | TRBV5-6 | CASSFSHTDTQYF | TGTGCCAGCAGCTTTTCGCACACAGATACGCAGTATTTT
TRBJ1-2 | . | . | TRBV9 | CASSVVEGVGYTF | TGTGCCAGCAGCGTAGTGGAAGGGGTAGGCTACACCTTC
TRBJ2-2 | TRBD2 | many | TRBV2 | CASQRGTGTGELFF | TGTGCCAGCCAGCGGGGGACGGGCACCGGGGAGCTGTTTTTT
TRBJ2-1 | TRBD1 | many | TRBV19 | CASSISLSRGPYNEQFF | TGTGCCAGTAGTATAAGTTTGAGCAGGGGGCCCTACAATGAGCAGTTCTTC
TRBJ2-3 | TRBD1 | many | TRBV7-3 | CASSRQGAGVDTQYF | TGTGCCAGCAGTCGACAGGGGGCCGGGGTAGATACGCAGTATTTT
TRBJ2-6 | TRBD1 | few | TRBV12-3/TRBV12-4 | CAAGWGTGDSGANVLTF | TGTGCCGCCGGGTGGGGGACAGGGGACTCTGGGGCCAACGTCCTGACTTTC
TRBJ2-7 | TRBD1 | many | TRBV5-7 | CASSAYRGSIYEQYF | TGTGCCAGCAGCGCTTACAGGGGGAGCATCTACGAGCAGTACTTC
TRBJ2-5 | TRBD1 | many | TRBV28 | CASIPTGGETQYF | TGTGCCAGCATTCCGACAGGGGGAGAGACCCAGTACTTC
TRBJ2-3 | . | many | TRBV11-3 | CASSFRRVPDTQYF | TGTGCCAGCAGCTTCCGTAGGGTCCCAGATACGCAGTATTTT
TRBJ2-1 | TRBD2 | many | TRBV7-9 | CASSLRLAGAYNEQFF | TGTGCCAGCAGCTTAAGACTAGCGGGGGCCTACAATGAGCAGTTCTTC
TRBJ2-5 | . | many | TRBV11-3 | CASSLERFDRGGETQYF | TGTGCCAGCAGCTTAGAAAGGTTTGACCGGGGTGGAGAGACCCAGTACTTC
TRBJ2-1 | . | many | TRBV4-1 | CASSQSYYNEQFF | TGCGCCAGCAGCCAATCCTATTACAATGAGCAGTTCTTC
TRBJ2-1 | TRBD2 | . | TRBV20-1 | CSARVSGGVYNEQFF | TGCAGTGCTAGAGTTAGCGGGGGGGTCTACAATGAGCAGTTCTTC
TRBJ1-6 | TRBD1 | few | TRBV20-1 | CSARDFRDRSSYNSPLHF | TGCAGTGCTAGAGATTTCCGGGACAGGAGCTCCTATAATTCACCCCTCCACTTT
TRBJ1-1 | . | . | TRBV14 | CASSQARREAFF | TGTGCCAGCAGCCAAGCGCGGAGGGAAGCTTTCTTT
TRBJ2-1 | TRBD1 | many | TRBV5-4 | CASSPRGTGVRTEQFF | TGTGCCAGCAGCCCGCGGGGGACAGGGGTACGTACTGAGCAGTTCTTC
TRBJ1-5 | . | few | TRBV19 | CASSISNRPNQPQHF | TGTGCCAGTAGTATATCCAACAGGCCCAATCAGCCCCAGCATTTT
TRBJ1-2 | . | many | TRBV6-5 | CASSYLRGAQDYGYTF | TGTGCCAGCAGTTACCTCCGGGGGGCGCAAGACTATGGCTACACCTTC
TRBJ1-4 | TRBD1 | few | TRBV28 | CASSSRDSPTNEKLFF | TGTGCCAGCAGTTCGAGGGACAGTCCAACTAATGAAAAACTGTTTTTT